Listed here is a single T cell receptor beta chain. This sample is drawn from a study of blood T cell repertoires in COVID-19. Libraries were prepared by immunoSEQ multiplex PCR; TCRdb keeps only in-frame clonotypes and omits some of them. The table records about 250,000 clones, about nine tenths of them present only once. This sequence originates from a man aged 40-55 years who had recovered from COVID-19. The sequencing sample was made of PBMCs or T cells enriched from blood (not recorded which).

DNA for the CDR3: TGTGCCACCAGCAGGATAGGTACGACAAACACCGGGGAGCTGTTTTTT. Amino acid sequence: CATSRIGTTNTGELFF. V and J are TRBV15 and TRBJ2-2; unclear D gene. This CDR3 contains 16 residues. With 3 bases removed from V and 2 bases from J, the gap between germline ends came to 13 bases. CDR1 and CDR2 from the germline V gene are LNHNV and YYDKDF (reference sequence).